This T cell receptor (beta chain) was captured in a study of cytotoxic CD8 clonotypes in ibrutinib-treated CLL. The overall study: Samples had a mean of roughly 280,000 productive templates and approximately 90,000 productive rearrangements.

Targeted sequencing depth ranged from 1 in 200,000 to 1 in 1 million T cells. Data came from immunoSEQ multiplex PCR; TCRdb stores just in-frame clones and leaves some out. The sample contains about 140,000 clones, approximately 89% of which appear only once. Concerning this clone itself: The antigen remains unidentified.

Study results and limitations: Higher circulating CD8+ T-cell counts strongly accompanied higher baseline clonality, above age-matched healthy donors. Having risen at ibrutinib response, clonality had fallen back toward baseline by progression.

The sequencing used PBMCs, collected after 12 months of ibrutinib treatment. The clonotype comes from a human donor with chronic lymphocytic leukemia.

The CDR3, as DNA: TGTGCCAGCAGCGTCACCCCGACTAGCGGGATATGGGGCACCGGGGAGCTGTTTTTT. This translates into CASSVTPTSGIWGTGELFF. The chain recombines TRBV9 with TRBJ2-2; 11 bases are shared with TRBD2. This CDR3 comprises 19 residues. The V gene's germline CDR1 is SGDLS and CDR2 YYNGEE. The trim removed 2 bases at V and 4 bases at J, leaving 13 bases unmatched.